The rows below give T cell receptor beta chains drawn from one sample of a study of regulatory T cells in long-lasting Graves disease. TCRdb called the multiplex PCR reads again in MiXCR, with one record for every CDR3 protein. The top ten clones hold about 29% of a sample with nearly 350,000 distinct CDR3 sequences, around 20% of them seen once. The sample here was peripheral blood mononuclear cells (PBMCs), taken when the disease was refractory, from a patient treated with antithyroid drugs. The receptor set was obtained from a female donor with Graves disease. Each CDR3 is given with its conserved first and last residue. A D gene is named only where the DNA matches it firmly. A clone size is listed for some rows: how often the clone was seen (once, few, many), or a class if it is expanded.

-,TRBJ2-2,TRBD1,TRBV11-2,CASSPTGGLGTGELFF,TGTGCCAGCAGCCCGACAGGGGGCTTGGGCACCGGGGAGCTGTTTTTT
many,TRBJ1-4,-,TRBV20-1,CSGLGALNEKLFF,TGCAGTGGGCTAGGAGCCCTGAATGAAAAACTGTTTTTT
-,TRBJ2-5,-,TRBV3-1,CASSPGLQEAQYF,TGTGCCAGCAGCCCGGGACTCCAAGAGGCCCAGTACTTC
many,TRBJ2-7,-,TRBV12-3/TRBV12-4,CAPDRFSIAYEQYF,TGTGCCCCCGACCGATTCTCGATCGCCTACGAGCAGTACTTC
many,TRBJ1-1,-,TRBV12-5,CASGLVSQGRPAFF,TGTGCTAGTGGTTTGGTCTCCCAGGGCCGCCCAGCTTTCTTT
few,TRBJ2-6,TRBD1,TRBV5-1,CASSPGAGGNSGANVLTF,TGCGCCAGCAGCCCTGGGGCAGGGGGAAATTCTGGGGCCAACGTCCTGACTTTC
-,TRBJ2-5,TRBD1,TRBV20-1,CSARGTGGVETQYF,TGCAGTGCTAGAGGAACAGGGGGCGTGGAGACCCAGTACTTC
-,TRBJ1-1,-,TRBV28,CASSSRHKNTEAFF,TGTGCCAGCAGTTCAAGACATAAGAACACTGAAGCTTTCTTT
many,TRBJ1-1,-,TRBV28,CAIRRWDTEAFF,TGTGCTATACGCCGGTGGGACACTGAAGCTTTCTTT
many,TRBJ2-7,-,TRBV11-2,CASSSTSAFREQYF,TGTGCCAGCAGCTCTACCTCCGCGTTCCGCGAGCAGTACTTC
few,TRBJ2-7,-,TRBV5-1,CASSLEDRFPPIYEQYF,TGCGCCAGCAGCTTGGAGGACAGATTTCCTCCAATCTACGAGCAGTACTTC
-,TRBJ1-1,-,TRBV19,CASSIGQTLTEAFF,TGTGCCAGTAGTATCGGACAGACACTCACTGAAGCTTTCTTT
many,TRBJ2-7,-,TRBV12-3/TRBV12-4,CASSLAGGYEQYF,TGTGCCAGCAGTTTAGCGGGAGGTTACGAGCAGTACTTC
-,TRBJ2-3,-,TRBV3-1,CASSQGLAIYTDTQYF,TGTGCCAGCAGCCAAGGTCTGGCAATCTACACAGATACGCAGTATTTT
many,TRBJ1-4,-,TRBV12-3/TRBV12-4,CASSLGGGTADPRF,TGTGCCAGCAGTTTAGGGGGAGGGACGGCAGACCCGCGTTTT
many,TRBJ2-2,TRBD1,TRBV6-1,CASREQGAGELFF,TGTGCCAGCAGAGAACAGGGGGCAGGGGAGCTGTTTTTT
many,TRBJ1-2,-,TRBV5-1,CASNLNAEDYGYTF,TGCGCCAGCAACCTAAATGCGGAGGACTATGGCTACACCTTC
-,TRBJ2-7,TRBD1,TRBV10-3,CAIKDRSFSAEQYF,TGTGCCATCAAGGACAGGTCGTTTAGCGCCGAGCAGTACTTC
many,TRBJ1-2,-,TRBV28,CASHRGGILNYGYTF,TGTGCCAGCCACCGGGGGGGGATACTCAACTATGGCTACACCTTC
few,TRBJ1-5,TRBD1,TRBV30,CAWNPGQGSQPQHF,TGTGCCTGGAATCCGGGACAGGGCAGTCAGCCCCAGCATTTT
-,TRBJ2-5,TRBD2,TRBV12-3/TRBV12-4,CASSRLAGVSRYQETQYF,TGTGCCAGCAGCCGACTAGCGGGAGTTTCGAGGTACCAAGAGACCCAGTACTTC
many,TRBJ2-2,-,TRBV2,CASSESNTGELFF,TGTGCCAGCAGTGAATCGAACACCGGGGAGCTGTTTTTT